The rows below give T cell receptor beta chains drawn from one sample of a study of cytomegalovirus exposure and HLA in healthy donors. Sequencing used immunoSEQ multiplex PCR; TCRdb keeps in-frame clones, though not all of them. The table includes a few hundred thousand clones, roughly 90% detected once. The sequenced sample consisted of PBMCs. These receptors originate from a woman younger than 30 in good health and CMV-seronegative. Each CDR3 is given with its conserved first and last residue. The D gene is left open where the match is weak. Part of the rows lack a size; the others show once, few, many or a class for expanded clones.

size	length	D	J	V	DNA	CDR3
once	18	TRBD2	TRBJ2-1	TRBV4-1	TGCGCCAGCAGCCAAGATCGAGTCAATAGCGGGGATGATAATGAGCAGTTCTTC	CASSQDRVNSGDDNEQFF
-	17	TRBD1	TRBJ1-5	TRBV5-1	TGCGCCAGCAGCTTCGGGACAGGGGGCGCGAAGGGTCAGCCCCAGCATTTT	CASSFGTGGAKGQPQHF
-	15	-	TRBJ1-5	TRBV27	TGTGCCAGCAGTTTAACCTATATGGGCAATCAGCCCCAGCATTTT	CASSLTYMGNQPQHF
-	16	-	TRBJ1-1	TRBV5-6	TGTGCCAGCAGCTTGGGGGGGCAGCATATGAACACTGAAGCTTTCTTT	CASSLGGQHMNTEAFF
-	12	-	TRBJ1-1	TRBV6-5	TGTGCCAGCAGTTATCAAGGAGGTGAAGCTTTCTTT	CASSYQGGEAFF
-	16	TRBD1	TRBJ1-2	TRBV7-2	TGTGCCAGCAGCTTAGCAGGGGGCGTTCGTTGGTATGGCTACACCTTC	CASSLAGGVRWYGYTF
-	13	TRBD1	TRBJ1-5	TRBV10-1	TGCGCCAGCACCCGGGACAGGGGCGAAGCCCAGCATTTT	CASTRDRGEAQHF
-	14	TRBD1	TRBJ1-6	TRBV5-1	TGCGCCAGCAGCTTTGGACAGGGAGGATCACCCCTCCACTTT	CASSFGQGGSPLHF
-	14	-	TRBJ1-3	TRBV5-1	TGCGCCAGCAGCCTGGACAGCTCTGGAAACACCATATATTTT	CASSLDSSGNTIYF
-	16	TRBD1	TRBJ1-2	TRBV5-4	TGTGCCAGCAGCCCCAGCGGGCTTGCAGGGGGCTTTGGCTACACCTTC	CASSPSGLAGGFGYTF
-	13	-	TRBJ2-1	TRBV6-4	TGTGCCAGCAGTGATGGACTAAGAAATGAGCAGTTCTTC	CASSDGLRNEQFF
-	18	TRBD2	TRBJ2-1	TRBV2	TGTGCCAGCAGTGAAGTCACAGCGGAACTAGCGGAAGACAATGAGCAGTTCTTC	CASSEVTAELAEDNEQFF
-	14	-	TRBJ2-7	TRBV6-5	TGTGCCAGCAGTGGGCACCGGGACAACTACGAGCAGTACTTC	CASSGHRDNYEQYF
-	11	-	TRBJ2-7	TRBV6-1	TGTGCCAGCAAGGCGGTCTACGAGCAGTACTTC	CASKAVYEQYF
once	15	-	TRBJ2-7	TRBV7-2	TGTGCCAGCAGCCCCCAGAGGGGACTCACCTACGAGCAGTACTTC	CASSPQRGLTYEQYF
once	21	TRBD2	TRBJ2-3	TRBV4-3	TGCGCCAGCAGCCAAGATCGGCCCAGTACCAGACTAGCGGAGCCCACAGATACGCAGTATTTT	CASSQDRPSTRLAEPTDTQYF
-	15	TRBD1	TRBJ2-5	TRBV4-2	TGTGCCAGCAGCCCAACACAGGGGTTTAGGGAGACCCAGTACTTC	CASSPTQGFRETQYF
-	14	-	TRBJ1-2	TRBV28	TGTGCCAGCCAAGGACAGCGGACATCCTATGGCTACACCTTC	CASQGQRTSYGYTF
-	16	-	TRBJ2-1	TRBV5-1	TGCGCCAGCAGCCCCGAGGGACTCCAAGGCTACAATGAGCAGTTCTTC	CASSPEGLQGYNEQFF
once	15	TRBD2	TRBJ2-1	TRBV10-1	TGCGCCAGCTCCAGCGGGAGGGAGTCCTACAATGAGCAGTTCTTC	CASSSGRESYNEQFF